The present T cell receptor (beta chain) was sequenced within a study of metastatic and nonmetastatic thyroid tumors. MiXCR was used by TCRdb to re-call the PCR reads. The table includes some 69,000 clones, 14% detected once. All patients were untreated before thyroid surgery. From germline, CDR1 is SGHRS and CDR2 YFSETQ. Trimming cost V 1 base and J 2 bases, with 7 bases left between them. The CDR3 loop spans 14 amino acids. Sequencing was done on a sample of blood. V and J are TRBV5-1 and TRBJ1-5; D remains ambiguous. This clonotype was obtained from a male donor with papillary thyroid cancer or a benign thyroid nodule (not recorded which). Some clones in this sample may be carry-over from other donors' samples. Here the CDR3 DNA reads TGCGCCAGCAGCTTGACTGGGGGCAATCAGCCCCAGCATTTT. Residues: CASSLTGGNQPQHF.